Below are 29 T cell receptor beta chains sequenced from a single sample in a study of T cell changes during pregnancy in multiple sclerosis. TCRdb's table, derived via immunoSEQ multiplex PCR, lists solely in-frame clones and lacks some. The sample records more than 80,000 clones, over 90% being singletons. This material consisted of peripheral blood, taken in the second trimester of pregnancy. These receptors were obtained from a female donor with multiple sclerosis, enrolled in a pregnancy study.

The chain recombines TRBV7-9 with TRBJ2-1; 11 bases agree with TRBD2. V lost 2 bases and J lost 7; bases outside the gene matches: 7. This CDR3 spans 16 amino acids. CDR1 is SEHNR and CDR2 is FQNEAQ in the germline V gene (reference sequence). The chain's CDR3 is CASSLRIAGGPNEQFF. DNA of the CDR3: TGTGCCAGCAGCTTAAGGATAGCGGGAGGGCCGAATGAGCAGTTCTTC.

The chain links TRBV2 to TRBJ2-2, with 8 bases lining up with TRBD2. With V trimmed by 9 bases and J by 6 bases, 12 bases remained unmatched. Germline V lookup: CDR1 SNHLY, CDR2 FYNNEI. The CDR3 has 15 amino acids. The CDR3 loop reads CASCPPGLGSGELFF. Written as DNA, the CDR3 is TGTGCCAGTTGCCCGCCGGGACTAGGGTCCGGGGAGCTGTTTTTT.

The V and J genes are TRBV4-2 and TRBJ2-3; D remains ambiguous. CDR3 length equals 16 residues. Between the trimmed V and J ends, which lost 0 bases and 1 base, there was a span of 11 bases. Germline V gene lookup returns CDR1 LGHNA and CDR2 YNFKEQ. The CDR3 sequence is CASSQEGAPRTDTQYF. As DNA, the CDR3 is TGTGCCAGCAGCCAAGAAGGAGCGCCTCGCACAGATACGCAGTATTTT.

The CDR3: CASPAGFYEQYF. DNA for the CDR3: TGTGCCTCCCCAGCAGGTTTCTACGAGCAGTACTTC. This chain joins TRBV6-1 and TRBJ2-7; D not certain. Germline CDR1 MNHNS, CDR2 SASEGT. The germline V and J ends were trimmed by 11 bases and 3 bases, with 14 bases remaining between them. This CDR3 has 12 amino acids.

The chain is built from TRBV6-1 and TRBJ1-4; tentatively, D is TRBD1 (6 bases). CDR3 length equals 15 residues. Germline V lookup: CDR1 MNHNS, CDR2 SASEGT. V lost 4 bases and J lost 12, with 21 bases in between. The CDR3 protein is CASSAKGTPTGQLFF. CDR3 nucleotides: TGTGCCAGCAGTGCCAAGGGGACCCCGACAGGCCAACTGTTTTTT.

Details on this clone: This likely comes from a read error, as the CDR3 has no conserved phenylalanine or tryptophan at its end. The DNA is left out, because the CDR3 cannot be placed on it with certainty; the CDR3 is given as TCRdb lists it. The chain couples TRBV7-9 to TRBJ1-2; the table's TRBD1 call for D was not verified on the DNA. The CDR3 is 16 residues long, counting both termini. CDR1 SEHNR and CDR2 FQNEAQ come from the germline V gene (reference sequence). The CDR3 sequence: CASSSPQEETGGRSTL.

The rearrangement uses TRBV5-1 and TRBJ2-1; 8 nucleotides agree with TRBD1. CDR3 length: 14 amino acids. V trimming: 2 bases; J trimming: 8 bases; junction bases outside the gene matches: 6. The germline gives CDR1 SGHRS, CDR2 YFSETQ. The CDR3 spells CASSFDRGSHEQFF. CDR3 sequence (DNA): TGCGCCAGCAGCTTCGACAGGGGTTCCCATGAGCAGTTCTTC.

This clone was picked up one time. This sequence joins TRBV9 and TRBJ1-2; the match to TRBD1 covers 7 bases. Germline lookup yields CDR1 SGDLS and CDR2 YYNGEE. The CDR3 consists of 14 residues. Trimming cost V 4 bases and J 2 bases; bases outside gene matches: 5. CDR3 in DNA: TGTGCCAGCAGCTCCGAACAGGGGAACTATGGCTACACCTTC. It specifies CASSSEQGNYGYTF.

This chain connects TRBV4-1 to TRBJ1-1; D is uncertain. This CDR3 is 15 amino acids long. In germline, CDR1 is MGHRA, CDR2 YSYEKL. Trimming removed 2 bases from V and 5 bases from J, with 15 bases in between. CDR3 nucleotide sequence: TGCGCCAGCAGCCAAAAGATCTCGGGGTGGACTGAAGCTTTCTTT. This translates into CASSQKISGWTEAFF.

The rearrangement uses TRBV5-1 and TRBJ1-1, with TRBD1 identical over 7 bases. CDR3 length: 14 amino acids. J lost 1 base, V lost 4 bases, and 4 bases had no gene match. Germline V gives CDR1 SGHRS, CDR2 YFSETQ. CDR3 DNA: TGCGCCAGCAGCCCCCGGACAGGGAACACTGAAGCTTTCTTT. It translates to CASSPRTGNTEAFF. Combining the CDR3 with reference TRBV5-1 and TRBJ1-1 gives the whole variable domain KAGVTQTPRYLIKTRGQQVTLSCSPISGHRSVSWYQQTPGQGLQFLFEYFSETQRNKGNFPGRFSGRQFSNSRSEMNVSTLELGDSALYLCASSPRTGNTEAFFGQGTRLTVV.

CDR3 sequence: CASSLGQRTVNEKLFF. The CDR3 DNA reads TGTGCCAGCAGCTTAGGCCAGAGAACAGTGAATGAAAAACTGTTTTTT. The chain employs TRBV7-9 and TRBJ1-4; D is ambiguous. Trimming took off 1 base at V and 5 bases at J, with 14 bases between the two ends. The CDR3 has 16 residues. CDR1 is SEHNR, CDR2 FQNEAQ, per germline (reference sequence). Full variable domain (remainder filled in from reference TRBV7-9 and TRBJ1-4): DTGVSQNPRHKITKRGQNVTFRCDPISEHNRLYWYRQTLGQGPEFLTYFQNEAQLEKSRLLSDRFSAERPKGSFSTLEIQRTEQGDSAMYLCASSLGQRTVNEKLFFGSGTQLSVL.

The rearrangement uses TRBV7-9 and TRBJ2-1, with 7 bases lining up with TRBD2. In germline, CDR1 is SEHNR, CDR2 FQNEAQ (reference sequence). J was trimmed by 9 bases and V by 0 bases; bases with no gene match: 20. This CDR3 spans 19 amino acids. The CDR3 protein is CASSLALVRESRDPGEQFF. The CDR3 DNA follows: TGTGCCAGCAGCTTAGCGTTAGTGCGGGAGTCCCGGGACCCCGGTGAGCAGTTCTTC.

CDR3 sequence reads: CASSLRLPPYNEQFF. The CDR3 DNA reads as TGTGCCAGCAGCCTAAGACTACCTCCCTACAATGAGCAGTTCTTC. The chain carries TRBV7-2 and TRBJ2-1; D might be TRBD2 (5 bases). Trimming stripped 5 bases from V and 2 bases from J, with 13 bases between. CDR3 size: 15 residues. Germline-derived CDR1 and CDR2 are SGHTA and FQGNSA.

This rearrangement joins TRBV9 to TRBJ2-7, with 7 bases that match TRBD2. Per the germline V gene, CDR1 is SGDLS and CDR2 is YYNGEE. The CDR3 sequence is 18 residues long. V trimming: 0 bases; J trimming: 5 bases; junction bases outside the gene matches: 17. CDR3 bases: TGTGCCAGCAGCGTAGACCCCCCAGTGGCGGGAGTAAGGAACGAGCAGTACTTC. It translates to CASSVDPPVAGVRNEQYF.

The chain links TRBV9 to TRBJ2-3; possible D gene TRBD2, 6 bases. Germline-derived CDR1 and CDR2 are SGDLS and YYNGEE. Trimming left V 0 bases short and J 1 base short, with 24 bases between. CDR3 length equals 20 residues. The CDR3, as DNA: TGTGCCAGCAGCGTAGTATATGTGGTTTTTGGGGGGAAATGCACAGATACGCAGTATTTT. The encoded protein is CASSVVYVVFGGKCTDTQYF.

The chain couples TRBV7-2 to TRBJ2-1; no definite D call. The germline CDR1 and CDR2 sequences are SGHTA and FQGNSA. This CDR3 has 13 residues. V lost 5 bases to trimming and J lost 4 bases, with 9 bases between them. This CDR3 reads CASSAAIYNEQFF. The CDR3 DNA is TGTGCCAGCAGCGCGGCGATTTACAATGAGCAGTTCTTC.

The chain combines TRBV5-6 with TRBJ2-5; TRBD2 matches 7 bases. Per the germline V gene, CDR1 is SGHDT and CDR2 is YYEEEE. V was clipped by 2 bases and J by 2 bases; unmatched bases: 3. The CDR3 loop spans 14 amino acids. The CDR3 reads CASSLPGLQETQYF. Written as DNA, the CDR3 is TGTGCCAGCAGCTTACCGGGACTACAAGAGACCCAGTACTTC.

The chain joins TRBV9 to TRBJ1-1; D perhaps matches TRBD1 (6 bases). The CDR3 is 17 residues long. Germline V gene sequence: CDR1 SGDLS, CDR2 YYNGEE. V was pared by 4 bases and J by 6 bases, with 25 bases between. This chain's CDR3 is CASSLGRGQLRLPEAFF. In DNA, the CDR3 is TGTGCCAGCAGCCTAGGACGCGGACAGCTTAGATTACCTGAAGCTTTCTTT. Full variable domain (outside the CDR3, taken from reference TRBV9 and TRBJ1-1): DSGVTQTPKHLITATGQRVTLRCSPRSGDLSVYWYQQSLDQGLQFLIQYYNGEERAKGNILERFSAQQFPDLHSELNLSSLELGDSALYFCASSLGRGQLRLPEAFFGQGTRLTVV.

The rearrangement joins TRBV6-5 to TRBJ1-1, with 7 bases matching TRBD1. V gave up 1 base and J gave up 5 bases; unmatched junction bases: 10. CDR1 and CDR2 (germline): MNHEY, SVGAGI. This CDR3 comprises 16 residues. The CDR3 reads CASSYLGQKLRTEAFF. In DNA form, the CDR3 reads TGTGCCAGCAGTTACTTGGGACAGAAGCTCAGGACTGAAGCTTTCTTT.

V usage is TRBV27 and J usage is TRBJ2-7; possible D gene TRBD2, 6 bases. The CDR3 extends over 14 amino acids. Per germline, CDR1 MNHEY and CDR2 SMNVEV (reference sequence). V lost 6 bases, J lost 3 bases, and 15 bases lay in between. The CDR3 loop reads CASRRGGGFYEQYF. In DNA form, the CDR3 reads TGTGCCAGCAGACGGGGAGGTGGCTTCTACGAGCAGTACTTC.

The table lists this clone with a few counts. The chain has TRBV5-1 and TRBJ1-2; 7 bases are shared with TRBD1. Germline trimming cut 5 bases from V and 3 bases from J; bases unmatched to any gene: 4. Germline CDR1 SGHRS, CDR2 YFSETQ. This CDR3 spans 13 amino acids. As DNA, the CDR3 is TGCGCCAGCAGGCCCGGGACAGACTATGGCTACACCTTC. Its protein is CASRPGTDYGYTF.

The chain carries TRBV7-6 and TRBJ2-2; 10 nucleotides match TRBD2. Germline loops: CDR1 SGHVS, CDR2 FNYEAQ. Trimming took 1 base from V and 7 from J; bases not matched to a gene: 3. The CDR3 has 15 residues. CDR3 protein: CASSLGASGSGELFF. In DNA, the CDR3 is TGTGCCAGCAGCTTAGGGGCTAGCGGGAGCGGGGAGCTGTTTTTT. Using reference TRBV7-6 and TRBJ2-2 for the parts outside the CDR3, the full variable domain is GAGVSQSPRYKVTKRGQDVALRCDPISGHVSLYWYRQALGQGPEFLTYFNYEAQQDKSGLPNDRFSAERPEGSISTLTIQRTEQRDSAMYRCASSLGASGSGELFFGEGSRLTVL.

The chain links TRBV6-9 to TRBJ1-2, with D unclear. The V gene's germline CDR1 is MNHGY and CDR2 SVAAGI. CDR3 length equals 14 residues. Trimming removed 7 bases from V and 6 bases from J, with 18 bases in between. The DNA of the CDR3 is TGTGCCAGCACCCGAACCGTCCAAAGCGATGGCTACACCTTC. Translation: CASTRTVQSDGYTF.

CDR3 region: CAWRDRDRAYTDTQYF. In nucleotides, the CDR3 is TGTGCCTGGAGAGACCGGGACAGGGCGTACACAGATACGCAGTATTTT. The chain carries TRBV30 and TRBJ2-3, with 9 bases fitting TRBD1. V shed 3 bases and J 2 bases; nucleotides not matched to a gene: 9. The CDR3 has 16 residues. Germline V gene lookup returns CDR1 GTSNPN and CDR2 SVGIG (reference sequence). Looking up the rest from reference TRBV30 and TRBJ2-3 gives the full variable domain: SQTIHQWPATLVQPVGSPLSLECTVEGTSNPNLYWYRQAAGRGLQLLFYSVGIGQISSEVPQNLSASRPQDRQFILSSKKLLLSDSGFYLCAWRDRDRAYTDTQYFGPGTRLTVL.

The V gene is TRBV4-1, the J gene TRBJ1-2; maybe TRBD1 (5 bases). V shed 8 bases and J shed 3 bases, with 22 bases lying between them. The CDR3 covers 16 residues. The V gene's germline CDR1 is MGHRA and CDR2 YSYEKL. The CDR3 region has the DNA TGCGCCAGCGCACCCAACACTAACACAGGTCACTATGGCTACACCTTC. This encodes CASAPNTNTGHYGYTF.

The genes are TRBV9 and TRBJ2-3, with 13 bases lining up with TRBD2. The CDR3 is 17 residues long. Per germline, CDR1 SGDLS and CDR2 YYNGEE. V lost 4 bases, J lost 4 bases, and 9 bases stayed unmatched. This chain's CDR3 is CASSSGTSGIIADTQYF. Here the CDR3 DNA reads TGTGCCAGCAGCTCGGGGACTAGCGGGATTATTGCAGATACGCAGTATTTT.

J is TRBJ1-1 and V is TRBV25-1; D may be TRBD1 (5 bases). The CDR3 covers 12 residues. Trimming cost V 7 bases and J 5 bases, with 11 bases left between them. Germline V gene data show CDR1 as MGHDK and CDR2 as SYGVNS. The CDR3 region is CASTGERTEAFF. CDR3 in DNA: TGTGCCAGCACGGGGGAGCGGACTGAAGCTTTCTTT.

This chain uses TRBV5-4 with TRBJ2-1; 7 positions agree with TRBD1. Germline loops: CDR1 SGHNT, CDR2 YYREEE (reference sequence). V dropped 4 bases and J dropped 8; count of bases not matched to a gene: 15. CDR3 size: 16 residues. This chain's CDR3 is CASSIVRTGPSHEQFF. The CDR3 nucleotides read TGTGCCAGCAGCATAGTGAGGACAGGACCATCCCATGAGCAGTTCTTC. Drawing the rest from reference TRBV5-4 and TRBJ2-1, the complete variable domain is ETGVTQSPTHLIKTRGQQVTLRCSSQSGHNTVSWYQQALGQGPQFIFQYYREEENGRGNFPPRFSGLQFPNYSSELNVNALELDDSALYLCASSIVRTGPSHEQFFGPGTRLTVL.

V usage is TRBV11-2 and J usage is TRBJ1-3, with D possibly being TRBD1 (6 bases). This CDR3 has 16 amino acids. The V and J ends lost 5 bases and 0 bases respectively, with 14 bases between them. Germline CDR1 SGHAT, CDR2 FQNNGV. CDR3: CASSQRGGFSGNTIYF. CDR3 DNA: TGTGCCAGCAGCCAAAGGGGGGGCTTCTCTGGAAACACCATATATTTT. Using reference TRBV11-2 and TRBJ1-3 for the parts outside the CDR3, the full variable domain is EAGVAQSPRYKIIEKRQSVAFWCNPISGHATLYWYQQILGQGPKLLIQFQNNGVVDDSQLPKDRFSAERLKGVDSTLKIQPAKLEDSAVYLCASSQRGGFSGNTIYFGEGSWLTVV.